A single sample is the source of the 24 T cell receptor beta chains below, sequenced in a study of identical twins. TCRdb reprocessed the 5' RACE reads with MiXCR, giving one entry per CDR3 protein. Of roughly 1.6 million distinct CDR3 sequences listed, under 35% are singletons. The sample comprised cord blood. Receptors originate from a newborn girl in good health.

The chain uses TRBV11-2 and TRBJ2-1; D is perhaps TRBD1 or TRBD2 (6 bases each). Trimming left V 5 bases short and J 4 bases short, with 12 bases between. Germline lookup yields CDR1 SGHAT and CDR2 FQNNGV. The CDR3 consists of 14 residues. The CDR3 coding sequence is TGTGCCAGCAGCAAAGGGGGACTGTACAATGAGCAGTTCTTC. Its translation is CASSKGGLYNEQFF. The full variable domain, in which reference TRBV11-2 and TRBJ2-1 provide the parts outside the CDR3, is EAGVAQSPRYKIIEKRQSVAFWCNPISGHATLYWYQQILGQGPKLLIQFQNNGVVDDSQLPKDRFSAERLKGVDSTLKIQPAKLEDSAVYLCASSKGGLYNEQFFGPGTRLTVL.

This clonotype was recorded a few times. This chain links TRBV28 with TRBJ2-5; 12 bases are shared with TRBD2. Germline CDR1 reads MDHEN; CDR2 reads SYDVKM. CDR3 size: 15 residues. V lost 5 bases to trimming and J lost 6 bases; unmatched junction nucleotides: 7. The CDR3 DNA sequence: TGTGCCAGCAGTGCCGGAGGACTAGCGGGGCAGACCCAGTACTTC. Encoded protein: CASSAGGLAGQTQYF.

This clonotype showed up just a few times. The chain employs TRBV27 and TRBJ2-7; TRBD2 matches at 9 bases. The CDR3 length is 14 residues. Per the germline V gene, CDR1 is MNHEY and CDR2 is SMNVEV (reference sequence). V lost 6 bases to trimming and J lost 3 bases; unmatched junction nucleotides: 6. Written as DNA, the CDR3 is TGTGCCAGCAGATCTAGCGGGGCTTACTACGAGCAGTACTTC. Translation gives CASRSSGAYYEQYF.

The V gene is TRBV2, the J gene TRBJ1-5; 7 nucleotides line up with TRBD1. The trim removed 6 bases at V and 3 bases at J, leaving 5 bases unmatched. The CDR3 totals 14 residues. CDR1 and CDR2 (germline): SNHLY, FYNNEI. The CDR3 sequence: CASRAGTDNQPQHF. CDR3 in DNA: TGTGCCAGCAGAGCGGGGACAGACAATCAGCCCCAGCATTTT.

In this sample, this clonotype turned up a few times. The chain couples TRBV20-1 to TRBJ1-2; possibly TRBD1 for D (5 bases). Germline V lookup: CDR1 DFQATT, CDR2 SNEGSKA (reference sequence). The V gene lost 6 bases and the J gene lost 8 bases, with 19 bases spanning the gap. The CDR3 is 13 residues long. In DNA form, the CDR3 reads TGCAGTGCCCAGACGGAGGGGCTCTGGGGCTACACCTTC. Protein sequence: CSAQTEGLWGYTF.

This clonotype was detected only a few times. The chain combines TRBV5-1 with TRBJ1-2; D is unresolved. V lost 4 bases and J 4 bases, leaving 11 bases between the germline ends. The CDR3 length is 13 residues. Germline assignment: CDR1 SGHRS and CDR2 YFSETQ. CDR3 coding DNA: TGCGCCAGCAGCACCCGACGGACCTATGGCTACACCTTC. This encodes CASSTRRTYGYTF.

This clonotype turned up a few times. The chain couples TRBV4-1 to TRBJ1-1, with D maybe TRBD1 (5 bases). V was shortened by 2 bases and J by 0 bases, with 10 bases between the two germline ends. Germline values: CDR1 MGHRA, CDR2 YSYEKL. This CDR3 region has 15 residues. The CDR3 here is CASSQKGPLNTEAFF. The CDR3, as DNA: TGCGCCAGCAGCCAAAAGGGACCTCTGAACACTGAAGCTTTCTTT.

This clonotype was observed a few times. The chain couples TRBV7-2 to TRBJ1-4; maybe TRBD1 (5 bases). V gave up 5 bases and J gave up 5 bases, with 12 bases separating them. Germline V gene data show CDR1 as SGHTA and CDR2 as FQGNSA. The CDR3 spans 14 residues. As DNA, the CDR3 is TGTGCCAGCAGCCGAGGGACGGGAAATGAAAAACTGTTTTTT. Residues: CASSRGTGNEKLFF.

The V and J genes are TRBV20-1 and TRBJ1-2, with D possibly TRBD1 on 5 matching bases. Trimming shortened V by 3 bases and J by 3 bases, and 11 bases separated the two germline ends. CDR3 length: 13 residues. The germline V gene has CDR1 DFQATT and CDR2 SNEGSKA (reference sequence). Here the CDR3 DNA reads TGCAGTGCTAGGGGCAGGGCTGACTATGGCTACACCTTC. This translates into CSARGRADYGYTF.

The chain combines TRBV7-8 with TRBJ1-1, with D hard to call. CDR1 and CDR2 from the germline V gene are SGHVS and FQNEAQ. V gave up 1 base and J gave up 2 bases, with 17 bases separating them. The length of the CDR3 is 17 residues. The CDR3 is CASSLVLRAGVNTEAFF. DNA of the CDR3: TGTGCCAGCAGCTTAGTACTGAGGGCTGGGGTCAACACTGAAGCTTTCTTT.

This clonotype was seen more than once but under ten times. V gene TRBV12-3 or TRBV12-4 combines with J gene TRBJ1-1, with D uncertain. Trimming removed 3 bases from V and 1 base from J, with 9 bases in between. There are 14 residues in the CDR3. CDR3 protein: CASSFRVSNTEAFF. CDR3 DNA sequence: TGTGCCAGCAGTTTTAGGGTGTCGAACACTGAAGCTTTCTTT.

The genes are TRBV20-1 and TRBJ1-5; tentatively, D is TRBD1 (6 bases). V gave up 5 bases and J gave up 11 bases, with 10 bases separating them. Germline loops: CDR1 DFQATT, CDR2 SNEGSKA (reference sequence). There are 10 residues in the CDR3. The CDR3 here is CSAYRDTQHF. CDR3 DNA: TGCAGTGCTTACCGGGACACCCAGCATTTT.

This clonotype has a single count. Relative to the germline gene, one junction end is altered; a read error may explain this. The chain links TRBV11-2 to TRBJ2-4; no reliable D call. Germline values: CDR1 SGHAT, CDR2 FQNNGV. The CDR3 is made up of 14 amino acids. In DNA, the CDR3 is TGCGCCAGCAGCTTAGAGCCGTCTGGGGACATTCAGTACTTC. Amino acids: CASSLEPSGDIQYF.

This clonotype was found a few times. The chain carries TRBV3-1 and TRBJ1-2, with D unresolved. The CDR3 contains 13 residues. Germline CDR1 LGHDT, CDR2 YNNKEL (reference sequence). The V and J ends lost 2 bases and 0 bases respectively, with 4 bases between them. The CDR3 DNA is TGTGCCAGCAGCCAATGGTCTAACTATGGCTACACCTTC. Amino acids: CASSQWSNYGYTF.

The chain carries TRBV20-1 and TRBJ2-1; D unclear. The germline CDR1 and CDR2 sequences are DFQATT and SNEGSKA (reference sequence). The CDR3 runs 12 residues. The V gene lost 3 bases and the J gene lost 6 bases, with 9 bases spanning the gap. The CDR3 sequence: CSASPATNEQFF. The CDR3 region has the DNA TGCAGTGCTAGTCCAGCCACCAATGAGCAGTTCTTC.

The CDR3 bases are TGCGCCAGCACCAGTGGTCCAGCGGGTGGAAAATACAATGAGCAGTTCTTC. It yields the protein CASTSGPAGGKYNEQFF. J is TRBJ2-1 and V is TRBV4-1; weak D call: TRBD2 (6 bases). The CDR3 is made up of 17 amino acids. The V gene's germline CDR1 is MGHRA and CDR2 YSYEKL. The germline V and J ends were trimmed by 7 bases and 4 bases, with 23 bases remaining between them.

This clonotype was counted between two and nine times. This chain's CDR3 is CSASGSIGDTQYF. In nucleotides, the CDR3 is TGCAGTGCTAGCGGGAGCATCGGAGATACGCAGTATTTT. The V call is TRBV20-1, the J call TRBJ2-3, with TRBD2 as a possible D gene (6 bases). Germline V gene sequence: CDR1 DFQATT, CDR2 SNEGSKA (reference sequence). The germline V and J ends were trimmed by 3 bases and 5 bases, with 12 bases remaining between them. This CDR3 spans 13 amino acids.

The J gene is TRBJ2-7, the V gene TRBV28; D unclear. V lost 3 bases and J lost 0, with 15 bases in between. The germline CDR1 and CDR2 sequences are MDHEN and SYDVKM. The length of the CDR3 is 16 residues. DNA of the CDR3: TGTGCCAGCAGTTTTGACCTTGTGAGCGCCTCCTACGAGCAGTACTTC. This encodes CASSFDLVSASYEQYF.

This clonotype was seen only a few times. This chain uses TRBV10-1 with TRBJ2-1; TRBD2 aligns across 7 bases. Looked up from germline, CDR1 is WNHNN and CDR2 is SYGVQD (reference sequence). The CDR3 sequence is 18 residues long. The trim removed 3 bases at V and 4 bases at J, leaving 15 bases unmatched. This chain's CDR3 is CASSDPLASSGPYNEQFF. The CDR3 DNA reads as TGCGCCAGCAGTGACCCTCTAGCGAGTAGCGGGCCTTACAATGAGCAGTTCTTC.

This clonotype was detected only once. The gene calls are TRBV6-6 and TRBJ2-1, with TRBD1 as a possible D gene (6 bases). Germline V gene data show CDR1 as MNHNY and CDR2 as SVGAGI (reference sequence). The CDR3 spans 13 residues. The ends were cut back, 2 bases at V and 8 bases at J, with 10 bases in the middle. The CDR3 sequence is CASSYTHRDEQFF. The CDR3 bases are TGTGCCAGCAGTTACACCCACAGGGATGAGCAGTTCTTC.

In this sample, this clonotype turned up a few times. V usage is TRBV4-1 and J usage is TRBJ1-5; D is unclear. Germline V gene sequence: CDR1 MGHRA, CDR2 YSYEKL. The CDR3 is 15 amino acids. V was shortened by 0 bases and J by 1 base, with 7 bases between the two germline ends. Written as DNA, the CDR3 is TGCGCCAGCAGCCAAGAGGCTCTGAGCAATCAGCCCCAGCATTTT. Translated, it gives CASSQEALSNQPQHF.

Here the CDR3 reads CASSWDYNSPLHF. The CDR3 DNA sequence: TGCGCCAGCAGCTGGGACTATAATTCACCCCTCCACTTT. The chain recombines TRBV5-1 with TRBJ1-6; D not resolved. CDR1 is SGHRS, CDR2 YFSETQ, per germline. This CDR3 has 13 amino acids. V lost 3 bases to trimming and J lost 3 bases, with 4 bases between them.

The rearrangement uses TRBV28 and TRBJ2-7; D might be TRBD2 (5 bases). Germline lookup yields CDR1 MDHEN and CDR2 SYDVKM. The CDR3 is 18 amino acids. Trimming took 1 base from V and 7 from J, leaving 26 bases between them. CDR3 nucleotides: TGTGCCAGCAGTTTATTTAGCTCGAGGGATCCGGCAAGGAATGAGCAGTACTTC. It translates to CASSLFSSRDPARNEQYF. Full variable domain (remainder filled in from reference TRBV28 and TRBJ2-7): DVKVTQSSRYLVKRTGEKVFLECVQDMDHENMFWYRQDPGLGLRLIYFSYDVKMKEKGDIPEGYSVSREKKERFSLILESASTNQTSMYLCASSLFSSRDPARNEQYFGPGTRLTVT.

The gene calls are TRBV28 and TRBJ1-1; possibly TRBD1 for D (5 bases). The V gene lost 3 bases and the J gene lost 3 bases, with 23 bases spanning the gap. Germline CDR1 and CDR2: MDHEN and SYDVKM. The CDR3 has 18 residues. CDR3 in amino acids: CASSFPRAWGVWYTEAFF. The DNA for the CDR3 is TGTGCCAGCAGTTTCCCCCGAGCGTGGGGGGTTTGGTACACTGAAGCTTTCTTT.